These T cell receptor beta chains were read from a single sample in a study of vaccination and CD4 T cells after COVID-19. TCRdb independently ran MiXCR on the PCR reads; one entry per CDR3 protein. The sample comprises over 7,000 distinct CDR3 sequences, 50% to 75% of which are singletons, and around a third rests with the top ten. These receptors are not linked to any known antigen. Sequenced: CD4+ T cells from blood, cultured in vitro. The source of these receptors is a human donor who had recovered from COVID-19. The CDR3 runs from the conserved cysteine through the conserved F or W. Each record gives: J gene, clone size, D gene, V gene, CDR3 DNA, CDR3 protein. A D gene is named only where the DNA matches it firmly. The size entry is marked missing in some rows and otherwise reads once, few, many or a size class.

TRBJ2-5	NA	NA	TRBV7-8	TGTGCCAGCAGCTTAGTCCCAGGGCAAGAGACCCAGTACTTC	CASSLVPGQETQYF
TRBJ2-4	few	NA	TRBV6-2/TRBV6-3	TGTGCCAGCAGTCGACCTCCGGGGTGGGTCGTAAACATTCAGTACTTC	CASSRPPGWVVNIQYF
TRBJ1-3	once	NA	TRBV6-9	TGTGCCAGCAGTTCCCCACCTTACACCATATATTTT	CASSSPPYTIYF
TRBJ2-5	once	NA	TRBV2	TGTGCCAGCAGTGCAGGGGTGGGGACCCAGTACTTC	CASSAGVGTQYF
TRBJ2-3	NA	NA	TRBV6-4	TGTGCCAGCAGTGACTCGGAGACAGATACGCAGTATTTT	CASSDSETDTQYF
TRBJ2-1	once	NA	TRBV20-1	TGCAGTGCTAGAGCCCCGCTTACGACCTACAATGAGCAGTTCTTC	CSARAPLTTYNEQFF
TRBJ1-2	few	NA	TRBV7-9	TGTGCCAGCAGCTTAGCCCCCGGGACAAGTTATGGCTACACCTTC	CASSLAPGTSYGYTF
TRBJ2-3	NA	NA	TRBV19	TGTGCCAGTAGTATATCTCGGAGACCAGATACGCAGTATTTT	CASSISRRPDTQYF
TRBJ2-2	NA	NA	TRBV24-1	TGTGCCACCAGTGATGGCGCGGGGACTTACACCGGGGAGCTGTTTTTT	CATSDGAGTYTGELFF
TRBJ1-5	few	TRBD1	TRBV15	TGTGCCACCAGCCCTGCTTCCGGGACAGGGTCTTCTCTTATGCGTCAGCCCCAGCATTTT	CATSPASGTGSSLMRQPQHF
TRBJ1-1	NA	NA	TRBV12-3/TRBV12-4	TGTGCCAGCAGTTTAGCGCTAAGGGGCGGCAGGGGTATTCAAGCTTTCTTT	CASSLALRGGRGIQAFF
TRBJ2-2	few	TRBD2	TRBV19	TGTGCCAGTAAAATGACTAGCGGGGGGAGGGGTGCCGGGGAGCTGTTTTTT	CASKMTSGGRGAGELFF
TRBJ2-7	NA	NA	TRBV18	TGTGCCAGCTCACAGGGGGTTTCGGGCGAGCAGTACTTC	CASSQGVSGEQYF
TRBJ2-3	NA	TRBD2	TRBV10-1	TGCGCCAGCAGTGAGTCGAGACTAGCCGTCACAGATACGCAGTATTTT	CASSESRLAVTDTQYF
TRBJ2-1	few	NA	TRBV12-3/TRBV12-4	TGTGCCAGCAGTTTGCGGACAGTTACCTACAATGAGCAGTTCTTC	CASSLRTVTYNEQFF
TRBJ2-7	NA	NA	TRBV6-1	TGTGCCAGCAGTGAAGCCTACACCGGGACCCGTATGCACGAGCAGTACTTC	CASSEAYTGTRMHEQYF
TRBJ2-1	NA	TRBD2	TRBV12-3/TRBV12-4	TGTGCCAGCAATGCCGGACTAGCGTCCTACAATGAGCAGTTCTTC	CASNAGLASYNEQFF
TRBJ1-2	NA	TRBD1	TRBV28	TGTGCCACCGTACGACAGGGGGGCGGCTACACCTTC	CATVRQGGGYTF
TRBJ1-5	NA	NA	TRBV6-2/TRBV6-3	TGTGCCAGCAGCCCGCCAGGTGGGACTACGATCAATCAGCCCCAGCATTTT	CASSPPGGTTINQPQHF
TRBJ2-7	large	NA	TRBV7-2	TGTGCCAGCAGTCATTATCTTAGCGGCTACGAGCAGTACTTC	CASSHYLSGYEQYF
TRBJ2-2	large	NA	TRBV7-2	TGTGCCAGCAGCTTAGGGGGGCGGGCGAACACCGGGGAGCTGTTTTTT	CASSLGGRANTGELFF
TRBJ2-7	few	TRBD1	TRBV12-3/TRBV12-4	TGTGCCAGCAGTTTCCTGGGCCCGGGACAGGGTCTGAAAAGCTACGAGCAGTACTTC	CASSFLGPGQGLKSYEQYF
TRBJ1-1	few	NA	TRBV30	TGTGCCTGGAGTGTACGGCAGGGGCCGGTAGGGATGAACACTGAAGCTTTCTTT	CAWSVRQGPVGMNTEAFF
TRBJ1-5	NA	NA	TRBV28	TGTGCCAGCAGTCCGCCGTGGGTGACTGGGGGACACAATCAGCCCCAGCATTTT	CASSPPWVTGGHNQPQHF
TRBJ2-4	NA	TRBD2	TRBV4-3	TGCGCCAGCAGCCAAGATTGGACTAGCGGGAGGGCCAGGGCCAAAAACATTCAGTACTTC	CASSQDWTSGRARAKNIQYF
TRBJ1-1	NA	TRBD1	TRBV29-1	TGCAGCGCCCGCGGACAGGGGAACACTGAAGCTTTCTTT	CSARGQGNTEAFF
TRBJ2-7	NA	NA	TRBV28	TGTGCCAGCAGCACCGGTGCGCGAGGGCCGCACGAGCAGTACTTC	CASSTGARGPHEQYF
TRBJ1-1	NA	TRBD1	TRBV2	TGTGCCAGCAGAGACAGGGCCACGAACACTGAAGCTTTCTTT	CASRDRATNTEAFF
TRBJ2-4	NA	NA	TRBV7-2	TGTGCCAGCAGCTTGCGGACAGTGCTGACCAAAAACATTCAGTACTTC	CASSLRTVLTKNIQYF
TRBJ1-1	NA	NA	TRBV24-1	TGTGCCACCAGTGACGGGGTTCAAGCTTTCTTT	CATSDGVQAFF
TRBJ2-7	NA	NA	TRBV14	TGTGCCAGCAGCCAAGGATACGCGGGACCCTACGAGCAGTACTTC	CASSQGYAGPYEQYF